The clone carrying this TCR beta chain was counted at least ten times. As yet, its antigen is unknown. TCRdb processed the reads anew with MiXCR; each CDR3 protein has one entry. The repertoire includes roughly 280,000 distinct CDR3 sequences, approximately 9.1% of them detected once, and about 15% sits in the top ten. This sample was included in a study of T cell repertoires in cytomegalovirus infection. Study as a whole: Indications of both CMV infection and matching HLA type were provided by public TCR beta signatures. Notes on the study in general: Individuals carrying CMV plus the relevant HLA were identified by cumulative frequency of public TCR beta families. The ex vivo response showed dominance by HLA-C-restricted CMV-specific TCR beta clonotypes.

The sequenced sample consisted of PBMCs. The TCR comes from a human donor in good health (CMV status not recorded). Some clones in this sample may be carry-over from other donors' samples.

As DNA, the CDR3 is TGTGCCAGCAGTAGGACAGTTACTAACTATGGCTACACCTTC. Translated: CASSRTVTNYGYTF. The rearrangement joins TRBV28 to TRBJ1-2; weak D call: TRBD1 (6 bases). V lost 5 bases and J 0 bases, leaving 10 bases between the germline ends. This CDR3 is 14 amino acids long. From germline, CDR1 is MDHEN and CDR2 SYDVKM.